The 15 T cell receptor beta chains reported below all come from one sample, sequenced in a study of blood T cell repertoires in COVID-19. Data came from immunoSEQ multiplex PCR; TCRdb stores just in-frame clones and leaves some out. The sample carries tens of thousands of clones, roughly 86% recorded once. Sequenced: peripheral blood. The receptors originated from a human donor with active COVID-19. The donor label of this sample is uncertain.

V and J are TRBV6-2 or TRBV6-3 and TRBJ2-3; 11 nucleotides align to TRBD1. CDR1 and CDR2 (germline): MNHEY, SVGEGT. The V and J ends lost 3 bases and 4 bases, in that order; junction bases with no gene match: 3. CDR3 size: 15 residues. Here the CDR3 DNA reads TGTGCCAGCAGTTATAGGACAGGGGGCGCAGATACGCAGTATTTT. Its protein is CASSYRTGGADTQYF.

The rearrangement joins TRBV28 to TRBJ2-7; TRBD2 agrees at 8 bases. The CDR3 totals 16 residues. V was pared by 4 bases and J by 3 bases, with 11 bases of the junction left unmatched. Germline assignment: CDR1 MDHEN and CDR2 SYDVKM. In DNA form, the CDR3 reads TGTGCCAGCAGTTCCACCACGCAGCGGGAGAACTACGAGCAGTACTTC. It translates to CASSSTTQRENYEQYF.

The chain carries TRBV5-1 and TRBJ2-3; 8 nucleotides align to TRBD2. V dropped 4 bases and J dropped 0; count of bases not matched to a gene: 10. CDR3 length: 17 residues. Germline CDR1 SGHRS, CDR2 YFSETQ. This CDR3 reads CASSTSGTRPSTDTQYF. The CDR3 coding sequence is TGCGCCAGCAGCACCTCCGGGACTAGGCCTAGCACAGATACGCAGTATTTT.

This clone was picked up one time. CDR3 nucleotides: TGTGCCAGCAGCTATACTCCAGGAAACACCATATATTTT. It yields the protein CASSYTPGNTIYF. The chain has TRBV7-9 and TRBJ1-3, with D uncertain. The V end lost 4 bases, the J end lost 4 bases, and 8 bases lay between the germline ends. Germline V gene sequence: CDR1 SEHNR, CDR2 FQNEAQ (reference sequence). The CDR3 is 13 residues long. Based on the CDR3 plus reference TRBV7-9 and TRBJ1-3, the full variable domain is DTGVSQNPRHKITKRGQNVTFRCDPISEHNRLYWYRQTLGQGPEFLTYFQNEAQLEKSRLLSDRFSAERPKGSFSTLEIQRTEQGDSAMYLCASSYTPGNTIYFGEGSWLTVV.

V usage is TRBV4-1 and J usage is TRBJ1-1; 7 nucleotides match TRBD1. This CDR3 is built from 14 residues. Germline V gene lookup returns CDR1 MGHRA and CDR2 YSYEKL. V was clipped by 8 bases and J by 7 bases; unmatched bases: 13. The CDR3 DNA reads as TGCGCCAGCGGCTCTATCGACAGGGTAAGTGAAGCTTTCTTT. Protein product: CASGSIDRVSEAFF.

CDR3: CASSVAVSTNYGYTF. CDR3 nucleotides: TGTGCCAGCAGCGTAGCTGTGTCTACTAACTATGGCTACACCTTC. This chain connects TRBV9 to TRBJ1-2; D is uncertain. V was pared by 0 bases and J by 0 bases, with 9 bases between. The CDR3 loop spans 15 amino acids. Looked up from germline, CDR1 is SGDLS and CDR2 is YYNGEE.

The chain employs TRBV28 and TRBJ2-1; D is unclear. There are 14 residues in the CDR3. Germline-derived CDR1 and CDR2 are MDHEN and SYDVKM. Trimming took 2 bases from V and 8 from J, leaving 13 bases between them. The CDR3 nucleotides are TGTGCCAGCAGTTTAGGCGGTTTTAGTTATGAGCAGTTCTTC. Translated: CASSLGGFSYEQFF.

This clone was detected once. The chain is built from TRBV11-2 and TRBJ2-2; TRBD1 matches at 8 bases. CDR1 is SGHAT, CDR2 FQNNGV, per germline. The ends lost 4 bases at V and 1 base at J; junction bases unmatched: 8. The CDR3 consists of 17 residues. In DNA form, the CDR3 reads TGTGCCAGCAGCTACCGAAGGGACAGGCTGAACACCGGGGAGCTGTTTTTT. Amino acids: CASSYRRDRLNTGELFF.

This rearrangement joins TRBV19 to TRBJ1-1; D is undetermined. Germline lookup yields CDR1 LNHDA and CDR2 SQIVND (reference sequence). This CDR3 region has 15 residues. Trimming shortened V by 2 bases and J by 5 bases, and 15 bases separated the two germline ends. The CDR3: CASSIYVLAQTEAFF. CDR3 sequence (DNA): TGTGCCAGTAGTATATACGTATTGGCACAAACTGAAGCTTTCTTT.

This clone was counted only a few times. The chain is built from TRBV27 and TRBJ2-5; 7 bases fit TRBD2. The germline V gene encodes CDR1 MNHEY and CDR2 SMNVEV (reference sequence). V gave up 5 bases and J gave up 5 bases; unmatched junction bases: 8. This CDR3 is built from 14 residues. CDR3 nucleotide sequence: TGTGCCAGCAGTAATCGATCACTAGCGGAGACCCAGTACTTC. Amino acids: CASSNRSLAETQYF.

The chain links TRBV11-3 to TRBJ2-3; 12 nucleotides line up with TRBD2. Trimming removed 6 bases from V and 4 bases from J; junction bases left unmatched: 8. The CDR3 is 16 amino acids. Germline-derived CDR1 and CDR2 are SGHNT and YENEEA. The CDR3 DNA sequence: TGTGCCAGCAGGAGACTAGCGGGAGCCGGCCCAGATACGCAGTATTTT. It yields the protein CASRRLAGAGPDTQYF.

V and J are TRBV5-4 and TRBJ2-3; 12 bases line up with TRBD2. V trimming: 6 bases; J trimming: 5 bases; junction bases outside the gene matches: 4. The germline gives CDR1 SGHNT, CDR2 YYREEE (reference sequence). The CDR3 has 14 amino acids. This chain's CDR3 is CASTPTSGRDTQYF. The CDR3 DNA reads TGTGCCAGCACCCCGACTAGCGGGAGAGATACGCAGTATTTT. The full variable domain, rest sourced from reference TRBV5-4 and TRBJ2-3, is ETGVTQSPTHLIKTRGQQVTLRCSSQSGHNTVSWYQQALGQGPQFIFQYYREEENGRGNFPPRFSGLQFPNYSSELNVNALELDDSALYLCASTPTSGRDTQYFGPGTRLTVL.

CDR3 residues: CASSLMVAGDGELFF. DNA of the CDR3: TGCGCCAGCAGCTTGATGGTAGCGGGGGACGGGGAGCTGTTTTTT. The chain links TRBV5-1 to TRBJ2-2; 9 positions match TRBD2. The J segment lost 7 bases and the V segment lost 1 base, leaving 5 bases of the junction unmatched. This CDR3 region has 15 residues. The germline V gene encodes CDR1 SGHRS and CDR2 YFSETQ.

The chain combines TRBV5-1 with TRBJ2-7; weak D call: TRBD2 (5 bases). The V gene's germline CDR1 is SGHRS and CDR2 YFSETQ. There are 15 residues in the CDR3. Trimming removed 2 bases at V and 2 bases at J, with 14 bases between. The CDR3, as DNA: TGCGCCAGCAGCTTAGGACCTCGAGGGCCCTACGAGCAGTACTTC. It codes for CASSLGPRGPYEQYF. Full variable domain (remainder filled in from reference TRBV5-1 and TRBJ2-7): KAGVTQTPRYLIKTRGQQVTLSCSPISGHRSVSWYQQTPGQGLQFLFEYFSETQRNKGNFPGRFSGRQFSNSRSEMNVSTLELGDSALYLCASSLGPRGPYEQYFGPGTRLTVT.

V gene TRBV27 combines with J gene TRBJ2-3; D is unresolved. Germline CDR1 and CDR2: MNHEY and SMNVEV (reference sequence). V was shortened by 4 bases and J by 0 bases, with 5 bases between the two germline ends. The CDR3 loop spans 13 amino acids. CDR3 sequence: CASSSSSTDTQYF. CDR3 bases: TGTGCCAGCAGTTCTTCCAGCACAGATACGCAGTATTTT.